The 6 T cell receptor beta chains reported below all come from one sample, sequenced in a study of blood T cell repertoires in COVID-19. Clones were sequenced by immunoSEQ multiplex PCR, and TCRdb holds only the in-frame ones, with some missing. Of tens of thousands of clones listed, roughly 82% are singletons. What was sequenced was peripheral blood. The receptor set was obtained from a woman older than 75 with acute or convalescent COVID-19.

The rearrangement links TRBV28 to TRBJ1-6, with a tentative D call TRBD1 (6 bases). This CDR3 contains 17 residues. Germline V gives CDR1 MDHEN, CDR2 SYDVKM. The V end was cut by 2 bases, the J end by 11 bases, with 22 bases between. CDR3 in DNA: TGTGCCAGCAGTTTAATGAGCCTAACAGGGTTAGGGCCACCCCTCCACTTT. It translates to CASSLMSLTGLGPPLHF.

This rearrangement joins TRBV9 to TRBJ2-1, with D uncertain. The V end lost 0 bases, the J end lost 9 bases, and 7 bases lay between the germline ends. Germline V gene data show CDR1 as SGDLS and CDR2 as YYNGEE. There are 12 residues in the CDR3. Here the CDR3 reads CASSVEASEQFF. The CDR3 coding sequence is TGTGCCAGCAGCGTAGAAGCAAGTGAGCAGTTCTTC. The full variable domain, completed using reference TRBV9 and TRBJ2-1, is DSGVTQTPKHLITATGQRVTLRCSPRSGDLSVYWYQQSLDQGLQFLIQYYNGEERAKGNILERFSAQQFPDLHSELNLSSLELGDSALYFCASSVEASEQFFGPGTRLTVL.

The chain uses TRBV7-3 and TRBJ2-5, with D perhaps TRBD2 (6 bases). Germline V gives CDR1 SGHTA, CDR2 FQGTGA. The CDR3 is made up of 13 amino acids. V lost 11 bases and J 2 bases, leaving 15 bases between the germline ends. This CDR3 reads CALEGKSQETQYF. The CDR3 DNA reads as TGTGCCCTGGAGGGGAAAAGTCAAGAGACCCAGTACTTC.

The CDR3 here is CSALDRNEQFF. The CDR3 DNA reads as TGCAGTGCTCTAGATCGTAATGAGCAGTTCTTC. The chain has TRBV20-1 and TRBJ2-1; D unclear. This CDR3 comprises 11 residues. Germline assignment: CDR1 DFQATT and CDR2 SNEGSKA (reference sequence). Trimming cost V 5 bases and J 7 bases, with 9 bases left between them.

The chain couples TRBV11-3 to TRBJ2-7, with 7 bases lining up with TRBD2. With 1 base clipped from V and 6 bases from J, the junction kept 9 bases outside the gene matches. The V gene's germline CDR1 is SGHNT and CDR2 YENEEA. The CDR3 runs to 15 residues. CDR3 nucleotide sequence: TGTGCCAGCAGCTTAGGCGGGGCAGGGACTACCGAGCAGTACTTC. It encodes CASSLGGAGTTEQYF.

The V call is TRBV6-5, the J call TRBJ2-4, with D maybe TRBD2 (5 bases). The CDR3 loop spans 12 amino acids. Germline values: CDR1 MNHEY, CDR2 SVGAGI. V lost 6 bases to trimming and J lost 9 bases, with 12 bases between them. As DNA, the CDR3 is TGTGCCAGCAGCGCTAGGGCGGGCATTCAGTACTTC. As protein: CASSARAGIQYF.